This T cell receptor beta chain comes out of a study of somatic mutations in cytotoxic T cells in rheumatoid arthritis. The CD4+ and CD8+ fractions came from positive magnetic bead selection and were purity-checked by flow cytometry. Between the trimmed V and J ends, which lost 1 base and 2 bases, there was a span of 9 bases. This CDR3 has 15 residues. The germline V gene has CDR1 SNHLY and CDR2 FYNNEI. Using immunoSEQ multiplex PCR, the repertoire was profiled, and TCRdb retains in-frame clones only, with some absent. Here the sample spans about 10,000 clones, 81% being singletons. The sequenced sample was CD8+ T cells sorted from blood. This clonotype was obtained from a woman aged 45-59 years in good health. This chain connects TRBV2 to TRBJ1-5; no reliable D call. The CDR3 loop reads CASSEGVGGNQPQHF. DNA of the CDR3: TGTGCCAGCAGTGAAGGGGTGGGAGGCAATCAGCCCCAGCATTTT.